This T cell receptor (beta chain) was identified during a study of cytomegalovirus exposure and HLA in healthy donors. Study information: Clustering assigned approximately 79% of the 350 to 450 genotyped donors to the Caucasian-associated ancestry cluster.

PCR was performed using 60 Vbeta and 13 Jbeta primers. Repertoires were generated with immunoSEQ multiplex PCR, while TCRdb's copy carries only in-frame clones and drops some. The sample consists of 150,000 or so clones, roughly three quarters of them appearing once. This CDR3 is 14 amino acids long. Germline lookup yields CDR1 LNHNV and CDR2 YYDKDF (reference sequence). Overall study results and limits: Later on, an analysis found that several of the most significant clusters appeared to be linked to common viral pathogens, which included parvovirus B19. In a later analysis, TCR association rates varied by HLA locus: DRB1 most, HLA-C fewest.

This clone has more than one count but fewer than ten. What it recognizes is unknown. The TCR originated in a man aged 35-49 years in good health and CMV-seropositive. This chain uses TRBV15 with TRBJ2-5, with D unresolved. The J call may be in error: the DNA end matches TRBJ2-7 better. Sequencing was carried out using PBMCs. CDR3 region: CATSSEAVYYEQYF. The CDR3 bases are TGTGCCACCAGCAGCGAGGCGGTCTACTACGAGCAGTACTTC.